Listed below are T cell receptor beta chains from one sample, sequenced in a study of blood T cell repertoires in COVID-19. Using immunoSEQ multiplex PCR, the repertoire was profiled, and TCRdb retains in-frame clones only, with some absent. The sample consists of 150,000 or so clones, around 73% of them appearing once. The material sequenced was peripheral blood. The receptors were gathered from a woman aged 50 to 60 with active or convalescent COVID-19. CDR3s include the opening cysteine and the closing phenylalanine or tryptophan. A D gene is named only where the DNA matches it firmly. Some rows mark clone size as missing; the rest say once, few, many or name a class of expanded clone.

size: once; V: TRBV6-7; J: TRBJ2-1; D: NA; CDR3: CASSYSRRDEQFF; DNA: TGTGCCAGCAGTTACTCGAGAAGAGATGAGCAGTTCTTC
size: few; V: TRBV19; J: TRBJ2-1; D: TRBD2; CDR3: CASSILAGVMYEQFF; DNA: TGTGCCAGTAGTATACTAGCGGGAGTCATGTATGAGCAGTTCTTC
size: once; V: TRBV19; J: TRBJ2-1; D: TRBD1; CDR3: CASTTGRGRRNEQFF; DNA: TGTGCCAGTACTACCGGAAGGGGGCGCCGAAATGAGCAGTTCTTC
size: NA; V: TRBV7-6; J: TRBJ2-2; D: NA; CDR3: CASSPGGEGTGELFF; DNA: TGTGCCAGCAGCCCGGGGGGCGAAGGCACCGGGGAGCTGTTTTTT
size: NA; V: TRBV27; J: TRBJ2-3; D: TRBD1; CDR3: CASSLSTGGTAEDTQYF; DNA: TGTGCCAGCAGTTTATCGACAGGGGGAACGGCTGAAGATACGCAGTATTTT
size: NA; V: TRBV9; J: TRBJ2-7; D: TRBD1; CDR3: CASSVGTGLYEQYF; DNA: TGTGCCAGCAGCGTTGGGACAGGCCTCTACGAGCAGTACTTC
size: NA; V: TRBV6-6; J: TRBJ2-7; D: TRBD2; CDR3: CASSSTSGGSYEQYF; DNA: TGTGCCAGCAGCTCGACTAGCGGGGGCTCCTACGAGCAGTACTTC
size: NA; V: TRBV3-1/TRBV3-2; J: TRBJ1-2; D: NA; CDR3: CASSQGVQGYGYTF; DNA: TGTGCCAGCAGCCAAGGGGTTCAGGGCTATGGCTACACCTTC
size: NA; V: TRBV6-1; J: TRBJ1-2; D: NA; CDR3: CASSEDRAPYGYTF; DNA: TGTGCCAGCAGTGAAGACAGGGCCCCATATGGCTACACCTTC
size: once; V: TRBV21-1; J: TRBJ2-1; D: NA; CDR3: CASSKRGDYRVWEGDNEQFF; DNA: TGTGCCAGCAGCAAAAGGGGGGACTACAGGGTGTGGGAGGGAGACAATGAGCAGTTCTTC
size: NA; V: TRBV11-2; J: TRBJ1-2; D: NA; CDR3: CASSLAGGSGGYTF; DNA: TGTGCCAGCAGCTTAGCCGGGGGATCAGGCGGCTACACCTTC
size: NA; V: TRBV14; J: TRBJ1-2; D: NA; CDR3: CASSQDQGDYGYTF; DNA: TGTGCCAGCAGCCAAGATCAGGGCGACTATGGCTACACCTTC
size: once; V: TRBV27; J: TRBJ2-1; D: TRBD2; CDR3: CASSLRAGTSGDNEQFF; DNA: TGTGCCAGCAGTTTAAGAGCCGGGACTAGCGGGGACAATGAGCAGTTCTTC
size: NA; V: TRBV27; J: TRBJ2-3; D: TRBD2; CDR3: CASSPIGGGMADTQYF; DNA: TGTGCCAGCAGTCCAATCGGGGGGGGAATGGCAGATACGCAGTATTTT
size: NA; V: TRBV2; J: TRBJ2-3; D: TRBD1; CDR3: CASTATGSTQYF; DNA: TGTGCCAGCACTGCGACAGGGTCAACGCAGTATTTT
size: NA; V: TRBV4-3; J: TRBJ1-1; D: NA; CDR3: CASSSGGGSANTEAFF; DNA: TGCGCCAGCAGCTCGGGGGGGGGTTCGGCGAACACTGAAGCTTTCTTT
size: NA; V: TRBV18; J: TRBJ2-1; D: TRBD2; CDR3: CASSLGLAGGPNEQFF; DNA: TGTGCCAGCTCACTAGGACTAGCGGGGGGACCCAATGAGCAGTTCTTC
size: NA; V: TRBV7-9; J: TRBJ2-7; D: NA; CDR3: CASSLGEYEQYF; DNA: TGTGCCAGCAGCTTAGGGGAGTACGAGCAGTACTTC
size: NA; V: TRBV15; J: TRBJ2-7; D: NA; CDR3: CATSREAEGTYEQYF; DNA: TGTGCCACCAGCAGAGAGGCAGAGGGGACATACGAGCAGTACTTC
size: NA; V: TRBV6-1; J: TRBJ1-6; D: NA; CDR3: CASSEGVGRPNSPLHF; DNA: TGTGCCAGCAGTGAAGGGGTCGGCAGGCCCAATTCACCCCTCCACTTT
size: NA; V: TRBV2; J: TRBJ1-2; D: NA; CDR3: CASSGVDSNYGYTF; DNA: TGTGCCAGCAGTGGAGTCGACAGTAACTATGGCTACACCTTC
size: NA; V: TRBV30; J: TRBJ1-2; D: NA; CDR3: CAWRDTYYGYTF; DNA: TGTGCCTGGAGGGACACCTACTATGGCTACACCTTC